The sequence of this TCR beta chain was determined in a study of blood T cell repertoires in COVID-19. The overall study: Collection of acute and convalescent COVID-19 samples took place in the United States, Italy and Spain. Sample material is recorded as cDNA or gDNA derived from T cells, B-cell-depleted T cells, or PBMCs.

Sequenced by immunoSEQ multiplex PCR; TCRdb stores in-frame clones only, minus some. This sample has some 320,000 clones, with under 90% found just once. Trimming took 5 bases from V and 2 from J, leaving 13 bases between them. This CDR3 spans 15 amino acids. Germline V gene sequence: CDR1 MDHEN, CDR2 SYDVKM. The sample comprised peripheral blood. The sequence was obtained from a woman younger than 45 with COVID-19, enrolled during active disease. The chain has TRBV28 and TRBJ1-3, with D unclear. In DNA, the CDR3 is TGTGCCAGCAGTGCCTCTTCGGTCCCTGGAAACACCATATATTTT. This sequence encodes CASSASSVPGNTIYF. Supplemented by reference TRBV28 and TRBJ1-3, the full variable domain reads DVKVTQSSRYLVKRTGEKVFLECVQDMDHENMFWYRQDPGLGLRLIYFSYDVKMKEKGDIPEGYSVSREKKERFSLILESASTNQTSMYLCASSASSVPGNTIYFGEGSWLTVV.